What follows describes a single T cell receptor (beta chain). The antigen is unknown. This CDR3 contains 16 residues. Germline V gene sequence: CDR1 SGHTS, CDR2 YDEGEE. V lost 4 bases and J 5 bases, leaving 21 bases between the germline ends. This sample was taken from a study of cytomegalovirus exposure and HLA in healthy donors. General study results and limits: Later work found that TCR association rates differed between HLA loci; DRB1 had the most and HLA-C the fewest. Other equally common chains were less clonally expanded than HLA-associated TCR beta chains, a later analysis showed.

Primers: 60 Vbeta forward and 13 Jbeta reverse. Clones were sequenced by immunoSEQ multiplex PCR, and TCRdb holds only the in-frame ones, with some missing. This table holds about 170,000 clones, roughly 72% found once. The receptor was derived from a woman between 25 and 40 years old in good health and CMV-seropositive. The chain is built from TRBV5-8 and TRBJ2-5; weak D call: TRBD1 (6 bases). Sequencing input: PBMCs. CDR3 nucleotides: TGTGCCAGCAGCCAGGGGACCAATACAGGGATGGAGACCCAGTACTTC. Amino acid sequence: CASSQGTNTGMETQYF. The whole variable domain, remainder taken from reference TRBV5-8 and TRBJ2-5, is EAGVTQSPTHLIKTRGQQATLRCSPISGHTSVYWYQQALGLGLQFLLWYDEGEERNRGNFPPRFSGRQFPNYSSELNVNALELEDSALYLCASSQGTNTGMETQYFGPGTRLLVL.